The entry below describes one TCR beta chain. The sample belongs to a study of technical replicates of blood from a handful of donors. Assay: immunoSEQ multiplex PCR; the TCRdb copy retains only in-frame clones and omits some. Here the sample spans some 100,000 clones, 96% being singletons. Between the trimmed V and J ends, which lost 2 bases and 3 bases, there was a span of 16 bases. The CDR3 is 17 amino acids. Germline V gene data show CDR1 as MGHRA and CDR2 as YSYEKL. The sample taken for sequencing was T cells isolated from PBMCs. The J gene is TRBJ2-2, the V gene TRBV4-1; possible D gene TRBD1, 6 bases. This TCR was recovered from a human donor in good health. This CDR3 reads CASSQSRDRSDTGELFF. The CDR3 DNA follows: TGCGCCAGCAGCCAATCACGTGACAGGAGTGACACCGGGGAGCTGTTTTTT.